The source of this T cell receptor (beta chain) is a study of T-cell reconstitution after alpha-beta-depleted transplantation in children (TCRdb year 2016). Describing the broader study: Using TCR repertoire profiling, the study followed T-cell immune reconstitution in a quantitative way in children after TCRalphabeta/CD19-depleted allogeneic hematopoietic cell transplantation. Results and caveats for the whole study, not just this receptor: About two months after transplant, the apparently early recovery of alphabetaT-cell counts reportedly depended on just several hundred clones that had expanded rapidly and came from non-depleted graft cells. Over the following months the frequencies of hyperexpanded clones went down, and after one year T-cell counts and TCRbeta diversity were mostly credited to newly produced T cells. In some patients, the high TCRbeta diversity seen at day 60 was put down to recipient T cells and intrathymic progenitors that had survived conditioning.

At least ten counts were recorded for this clonotype. There is no known antigen for this receptor. The record has no base qualities; no much larger clone is one base away. The protocol used for the library was PCR. Sequencing used an Illumina HiSeq 2500. TCR library preparation used molecular barcoding, with unique molecular identifiers applied to normalize quantification of the TCRbeta repertoire. The public sequencing data were trimmed at Q25 with fastp and processed into clonotypes with MiXCR by TCRdb, which kept only in-frame beta chains. Entries that share a CDR3 protein sequence are merged under the most common genes and DNA. The sample data list about 110,000 distinct CDR3 sequences, and approximately 6.4% of these were observed just once. The ten top clones hold roughly 24% of the sample. The CDR3 contains 11 residues, cysteine and phenylalanine counted. The read is trimmed to its CDR3 DNA, 33 bases read in frame from base 1. The germline V gene sets CDR1 to SGHRS and CDR2 to YFSETQ. Trimming costs V 2 bases and J 7 bases, and their ends lie 7 bases apart.

The sample's treatment or condition label, in plain terms: allogeneic hematopoietic cell transplantation with graft depleted of TCRalphabeta T cells and CD19 B cells. TCRalphabeta/CD19-depleted allogeneic hematopoietic cell grafts were given to the transplant recipients, all of whom were children. The receptor was derived from a male patient aged 2 to 9 who had a stem cell transplant for acute lymphoblastic leukemia, so the T cells may come from the graft donor. The V and J genes are TRBV5-1 and TRBJ2-7; perhaps TRBD2 is the D gene, with 5 bases matching. Source: PBMCs, mostly from graft donor cells, taken 360 days after TCRalphabeta/CD19-depleted stem cell transplant. Here is the DNA: TGCGCCAGCAGCTTCGGGGAGGAGCAGTACTTC. It encodes CASSFGEEQYF. Reference TRBV5-1 and TRBJ2-7 proteins supply the regions before and after the CDR3; the full variable domain is: KAGVTQTPRYLIKTRGQQVTLSCSPISGHRSVSWYQQTPGQGLQFLFEYFSETQRNKGNFPGRFSGRQFSNSRSEMNVSTLELGDSALYLCASSFGEEQYFGPGTRLTVT.